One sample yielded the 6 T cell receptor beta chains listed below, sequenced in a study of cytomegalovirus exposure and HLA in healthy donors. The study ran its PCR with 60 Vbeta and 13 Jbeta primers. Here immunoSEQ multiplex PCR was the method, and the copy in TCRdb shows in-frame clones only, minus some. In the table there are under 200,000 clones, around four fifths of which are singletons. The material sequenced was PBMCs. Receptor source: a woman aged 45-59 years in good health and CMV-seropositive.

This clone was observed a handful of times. The CDR3 spells CASSRGQTYEQYF. The CDR3 region has the DNA TGTGCCAGCAGCCGGGGACAGACCTACGAGCAGTACTTC. The chain links TRBV7-9 to TRBJ2-7; TRBD1 aligns across 7 bases. Germline V gives CDR1 SEHNR, CDR2 FQNEAQ (reference sequence). This CDR3 is 13 amino acids long. J was trimmed by 2 bases and V by 5 bases; bases with no gene match: 3.

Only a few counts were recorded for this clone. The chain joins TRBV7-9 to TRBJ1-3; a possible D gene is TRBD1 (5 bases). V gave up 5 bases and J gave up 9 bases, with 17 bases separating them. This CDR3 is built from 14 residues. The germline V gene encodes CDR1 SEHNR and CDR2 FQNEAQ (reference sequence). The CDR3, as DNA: TGTGCCAGCAGCCTTCACACAGGTGAAGGCACCATATATTTT. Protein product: CASSLHTGEGTIYF.

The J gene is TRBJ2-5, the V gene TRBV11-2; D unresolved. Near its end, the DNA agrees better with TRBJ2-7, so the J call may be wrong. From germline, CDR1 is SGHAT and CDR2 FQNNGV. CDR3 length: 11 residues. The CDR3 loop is CASSLNNEQYF. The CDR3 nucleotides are TGTGCCAGCAGCTTAAATAACGAGCAGTACTTC.

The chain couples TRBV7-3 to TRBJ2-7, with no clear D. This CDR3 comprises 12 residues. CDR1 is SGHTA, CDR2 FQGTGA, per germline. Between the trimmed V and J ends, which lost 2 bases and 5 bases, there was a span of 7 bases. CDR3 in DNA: TGTGCCAGCAGCTTATCAGGCCACGAGCAGTACTTC. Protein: CASSLSGHEQYF.

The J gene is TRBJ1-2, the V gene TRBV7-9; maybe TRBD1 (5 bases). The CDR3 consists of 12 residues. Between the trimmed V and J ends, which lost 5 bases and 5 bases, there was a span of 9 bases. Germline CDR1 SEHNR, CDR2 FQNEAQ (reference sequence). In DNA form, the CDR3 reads TGTGCCAGCAGCCAAGGGGCGTATGGCTACACCTTC. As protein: CASSQGAYGYTF. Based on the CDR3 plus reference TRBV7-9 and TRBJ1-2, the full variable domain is DTGVSQNPRHKITKRGQNVTFRCDPISEHNRLYWYRQTLGQGPEFLTYFQNEAQLEKSRLLSDRFSAERPKGSFSTLEIQRTEQGDSAMYLCASSQGAYGYTFGSGTRLTVV.

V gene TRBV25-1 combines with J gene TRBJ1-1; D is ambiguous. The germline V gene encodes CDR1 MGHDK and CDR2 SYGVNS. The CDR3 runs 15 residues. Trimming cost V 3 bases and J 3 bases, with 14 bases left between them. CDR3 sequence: CASSDGRGSDTEAFF. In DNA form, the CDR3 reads TGTGCCAGCAGTGACGGGCGTGGGAGCGACACTGAAGCTTTCTTT.